The rows below give T cell receptor beta chains drawn from one sample of a study of beta chain features in type 1 diabetes. The repertoire was sequenced with immunoSEQ multiplex PCR; TCRdb's copy has only in-frame clones and lacks some. This sample has roughly 150,000 clones, with 7% to 9.5% found just once. The sample comprised central memory CD4+ T cells from blood. Receptor source: a woman aged 25-40 years with type 1 diabetes. Both conserved end residues are part of each CDR3. A D gene is named only where the DNA matches it firmly. The size field is filled for only some rows; it gives once, few, many or a size class.

J | D | size | V | CDR3 | DNA
TRBJ1-2 | - | - | TRBV6-5 | CASSPQEQAYGYTF | TGTGCCAGCAGTCCCCAGGAACAGGCGTATGGCTACACCTTC
TRBJ2-5 | TRBD1 | - | TRBV5-6 | CASSSTGQEETQYF | TGTGCCAGCAGCTCGACGGGACAGGAAGAGACCCAGTACTTC
TRBJ2-5 | TRBD1 | few | TRBV11-3 | CASSLGQQETQYF | TGTGCCAGCAGCTTGGGACAGCAAGAGACCCAGTACTTC
TRBJ2-1 | - | few | TRBV28 | CASSRTGYNEQFF | TGTGCCAGCAGCCGAACAGGGTACAATGAGCAGTTCTTC
TRBJ1-2 | TRBD1 | - | TRBV19 | CASSIGTGGVYGYTF | TGTGCCAGTAGTATAGGGACAGGGGGCGTCTATGGCTACACCTTC
TRBJ1-1 | - | few | TRBV30 | CAWGTGLADEAFF | TGTGCCTGGGGAACAGGGCTGGCCGATGAAGCTTTCTTT
TRBJ1-3 | - | few | TRBV28 | CASRWDISSGNTIYF | TGTGCCAGCAGGTGGGACATAAGCTCTGGAAACACCATATATTTT
TRBJ1-1 | - | few | TRBV29-1 | CSVDRGLGGTEAFF | TGCAGCGTTGATAGGGGCTTAGGGGGAACTGAAGCTTTCTTT
TRBJ2-3 | TRBD2 | - | TRBV7-9 | CASSSGLAGSTDTQYF | TGTGCCAGCAGCTCCGGACTAGCGGGGAGCACAGATACGCAGTATTTT
TRBJ2-7 | TRBD2 | - | TRBV5-1 | CASSSGTSFDEQYF | TGCGCCAGCAGCTCCGGGACTAGCTTCGACGAGCAGTACTTC
TRBJ1-2 | TRBD1 | few | TRBV30 | CAWSFRTGVGYTF | TGTGCCTGGAGTTTCCGGACAGGGGTTGGCTACACCTTC
TRBJ2-7 | - | - | TRBV2 | CASSFASSYEQYF | TGTGCCAGCAGTTTCGCCAGCTCCTACGAGCAGTACTTC
TRBJ2-5 | - | - | TRBV30 | CAWSVDYNQETQYF | TGTGCCTGGAGTGTAGATTACAACCAAGAGACCCAGTACTTC
TRBJ2-2 | TRBD2 | few | TRBV14 | CASSRGGSGITGELFF | TGTGCCAGCAGCCGTGGTGGTAGCGGGATTACCGGGGAGCTGTTTTTT
TRBJ2-7 | TRBD1 | - | TRBV2 | CASSQSGTDSYEQYF | TGTGCCAGCAGCCAATCCGGGACAGACTCCTACGAGCAGTACTTC
TRBJ2-6 | - | - | TRBV4-2 | CASSLDAGTGANVLTF | TGTGCCAGCAGCTTGGACGCAGGGACTGGGGCCAACGTCCTGACTTTC
TRBJ2-5 | - | few | TRBV27 | CASSYRRAGQETQYF | TGTGCCAGCAGTTACCGCAGGGCTGGACAAGAGACCCAGTACTTC
TRBJ2-3 | TRBD2 | - | TRBV29-1 | CSAGTSGRAADTQYF | TGCAGCGCAGGGACTAGCGGGAGGGCCGCAGATACGCAGTATTTT
TRBJ2-3 | TRBD2 | few | TRBV28 | CASSLGSGSGADTQYF | TGTGCCAGCAGTCTTGGTAGCGGGTCTGGCGCAGATACGCAGTATTTT
TRBJ1-1 | - | few | TRBV18 | CASSLDSGSNTEAFF | TGTGCCAGCTCACTAGATTCAGGGTCTAACACTGAAGCTTTCTTT
TRBJ1-1 | - | - | TRBV5-4 | CASSHPGFEAFF | TGTGCCAGCAGCCACCCGGGGTTTGAAGCTTTCTTT
TRBJ1-1 | - | - | TRBV30 | CAWTLRGINTEAFF | TGTGCCTGGACTCTCCGAGGGATAAACACTGAAGCTTTCTTT
TRBJ2-5 | - | - | TRBV5-1 | CASSPPSQQETQYF | TGCGCCAGCAGCCCGCCTAGCCAACAAGAGACCCAGTACTTC
TRBJ1-1 | - | - | TRBV2 | CASSELSNTEAFF | TGTGCCAGCAGTGAGCTCAGTAACACTGAAGCTTTCTTT
TRBJ2-1 | - | few | TRBV2 | CASRLQGLSYNEQFF | TGTGCCAGCAGACTACAGGGCCTATCCTACAATGAGCAGTTCTTC
TRBJ1-5 | - | - | TRBV5-1 | CASSLGPFANQPQHF | TGCGCCAGCAGTCTTGGCCCGTTCGCCAATCAGCCCCAGCATTTT
TRBJ2-5 | - | few | TRBV27 | CASSLGYGIEQETQYF | TGTGCCAGCAGTTTAGGTTACGGGATCGAGCAAGAGACCCAGTACTTC
TRBJ2-1 | - | few | TRBV2 | CASSLESSYNEQFF | TGTGCCAGCAGCTTGGAGAGCTCCTACAATGAGCAGTTCTTC
TRBJ2-1 | - | - | TRBV11-2 | CASSPAWQGGSDEQFF | TGTGCCAGCAGCCCGGCCTGGCAGGGTGGGTCCGATGAGCAGTTCTTC
TRBJ2-7 | TRBD1 | - | TRBV6-1 | CASSEQGALAYEQYF | TGTGCCAGCAGTGAACAGGGGGCGTTGGCCTACGAGCAGTACTTC
TRBJ2-7 | - | few | TRBV6-1 | CASSPLDWGEQYF | TGTGCCAGCAGCCCCCTGGACTGGGGCGAGCAGTACTTC
TRBJ2-1 | - | - | TRBV5-1 | CASSLMEYNEQFF | TGCGCCAGCAGCTTAATGGAGTACAATGAGCAGTTCTTC
TRBJ2-3 | TRBD1 | few | TRBV6-1 | CASTRDSAVTDTQYF | TGTGCCAGCACCCGGGACAGCGCAGTCACAGATACGCAGTATTTT
TRBJ1-3 | - | - | TRBV29-1 | CSAAGHYSGNTIYF | TGCAGCGCAGCTGGACACTACTCTGGAAACACCATATATTTT
TRBJ2-3 | - | few | TRBV2 | CADQQGTWEDTQYF | TGTGCCGATCAACAGGGAACTTGGGAAGATACGCAGTATTTT
TRBJ2-1 | TRBD1 | few | TRBV28 | CASTASPGQGADEQFF | TGTGCCAGCACCGCTTCGCCGGGACAGGGGGCAGATGAGCAGTTCTTC
TRBJ1-1 | - | - | TRBV11-2 | CASSLALAVNTEAFF | TGTGCCAGCAGCTTAGCTTTGGCGGTGAACACTGAAGCTTTCTTT
TRBJ1-1 | TRBD1 | few | TRBV30 | CAWSGGDRRNTEAFF | TGTGCCTGGAGTGGGGGGGACAGGCGGAACACTGAAGCTTTCTTT
TRBJ2-5 | - | - | TRBV16 | CASSQSSYQETQYF | TGTGCCAGCAGCCAATCGAGCTACCAAGAGACCCAGTACTTC
TRBJ1-3 | - | few | TRBV10-3 | CAISESGQNPSGNTIYF | TGTGCCATCAGTGAGTCTGGACAGAACCCCTCTGGAAACACCATATATTTT
TRBJ1-3 | - | - | TRBV18 | CASSLQNTIYF | TGTGCCAGCTCACTCCAAAACACCATATATTTT
TRBJ2-7 | - | few | TRBV11-3 | CASSLVDNRQYF | TGTGCCAGCAGCTTAGTTGACAATCGTCAGTACTTC
TRBJ2-5 | TRBD2 | few | TRBV10-3 | CAISTPSGREETQYF | TGTGCCATCAGTACGCCTAGCGGGAGAGAGGAGACCCAGTACTTC
TRBJ1-1 | - | - | TRBV29-1 | CSVQSEAQAFF | TGCAGCGTCCAAAGCGAGGCGCAAGCTTTCTTT
TRBJ2-1 | TRBD2 | - | TRBV27 | CASRRLTSGKDNEQFF | TGTGCCAGCAGGCGACTGACTAGCGGGAAAGACAATGAGCAGTTCTTC
TRBJ2-5 | - | - | TRBV27 | CASSFQAPGWSQETQYF | TGTGCCAGCAGTTTCCAGGCTCCTGGGTGGTCCCAAGAGACCCAGTACTTC
TRBJ2-1 | - | - | TRBV2 | CASRGGNTYNEQFF | TGTGCCAGCAGAGGGGGAAACACCTACAATGAGCAGTTCTTC
TRBJ1-1 | - | few | TRBV7-9 | CASSLEGRNTEAFF | TGTGCCAGCAGCTTAGAGGGGCGGAACACTGAAGCTTTCTTT
TRBJ2-6 | - | few | TRBV27 | CASSYGQFRSGANVLTF | TGTGCCAGCAGTTACGGACAGTTCCGCTCTGGGGCCAACGTCCTGACTTTC
TRBJ2-1 | TRBD1 | - | TRBV11-2 | CASRSRQGNEQFF | TGTGCCAGCAGGTCACGACAGGGAAATGAGCAGTTCTTC
TRBJ2-1 | - | few | TRBV7-8 | CASTGLLHYEQFF | TGTGCCAGCACCGGACTACTACACTATGAGCAGTTCTTC
TRBJ2-1 | TRBD2 | - | TRBV19 | CASSISLAGDEQFF | TGTGCCAGTAGTATTTCCCTAGCGGGAGATGAGCAGTTCTTC
TRBJ2-7 | - | - | TRBV9 | CASSVEPQAWYEQYF | TGTGCCAGCAGCGTAGAACCCCAGGCGTGGTACGAGCAGTACTTC